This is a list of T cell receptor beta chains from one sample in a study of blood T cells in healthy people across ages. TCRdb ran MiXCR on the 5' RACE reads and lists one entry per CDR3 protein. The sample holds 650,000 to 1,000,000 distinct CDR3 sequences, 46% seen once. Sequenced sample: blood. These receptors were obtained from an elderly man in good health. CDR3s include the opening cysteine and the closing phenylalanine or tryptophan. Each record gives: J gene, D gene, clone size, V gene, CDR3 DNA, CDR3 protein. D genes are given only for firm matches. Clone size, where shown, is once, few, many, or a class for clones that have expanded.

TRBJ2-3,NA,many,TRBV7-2,TGTGCCAGCAGCTTAAGGGTCGGAAGCACAGATACGCAGTATTTT,CASSLRVGSTDTQYF
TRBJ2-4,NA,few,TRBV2,TGTGCCAGCAGTGTTGGACTAACCCACCGGGGGCGGTACTTC,CASSVGLTHRGRYF
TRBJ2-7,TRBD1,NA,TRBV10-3,TGTGCCATCAATTCAGGGGGCGACTTGGACGAGCAGTACTTC,CAINSGGDLDEQYF
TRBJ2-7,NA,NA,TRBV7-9,TGTGCCAGCAGTCATGAACAGATCTACGAGCAGTACTTC,CASSHEQIYEQYF
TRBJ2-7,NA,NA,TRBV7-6,TGTGCCAGCAGCTTAACCAGGGGGGGCGAGCAGTACTTC,CASSLTRGGEQYF
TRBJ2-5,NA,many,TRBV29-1,TGCAGCGTTCCGCCGGGGGTGACCAGGGAGACCCAGTACTTC,CSVPPGVTRETQYF
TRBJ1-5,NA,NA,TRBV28,TGTGCCAGCAGCCCACAGGGCCCAAGGGGTCAGCCCCAGCATTTT,CASSPQGPRGQPQHF
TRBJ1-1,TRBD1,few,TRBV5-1,TGCGCCAGCAGCTCCGGACAGGCGGACTACCTCAACACTGAAGCTTTCTTT,CASSSGQADYLNTEAFF
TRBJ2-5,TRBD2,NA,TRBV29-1,TGCAGCGTTGAAGATCCCGGGACTAGCGGTCAAGAGACCCAGTACTTC,CSVEDPGTSGQETQYF
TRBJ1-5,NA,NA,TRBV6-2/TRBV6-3,TGTGCCAGCCTGGCCGGACTCAATCAGCCCCAGCATTTT,CASLAGLNQPQHF
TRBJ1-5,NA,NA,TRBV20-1,TGCAGTGCTATGACAGGTCCGCATCAGCCCCAGCATTTT,CSAMTGPHQPQHF
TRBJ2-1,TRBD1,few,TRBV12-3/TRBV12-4,TGTGCCAGCAGTGCCAACCGACAGGGGGGGGAGTTCTTC,CASSANRQGGEFF
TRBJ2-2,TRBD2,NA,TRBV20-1,TGCAGTGTCCAGACTAGCAGGAACACCGGGGAGCTGTTTTTT,CSVQTSRNTGELFF
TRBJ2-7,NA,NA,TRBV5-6,TGTGCCAGCAGCCCCCGGGGCTACTACGAGCAGTACTTC,CASSPRGYYEQYF
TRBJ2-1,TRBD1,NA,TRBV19,TGTGCCAGTACTTCGACAGGGGGATTCTACAATGAGCAGTTCTTC,CASTSTGGFYNEQFF
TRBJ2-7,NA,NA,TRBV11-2,TGTGCCAGCAGCTCCTACAGGGAGGGTTACGAGCAGTACTTC,CASSSYREGYEQYF
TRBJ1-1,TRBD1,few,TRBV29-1,TGCAGCGGAACCGGGACAGCGAACACTGAAGCTTTCTTT,CSGTGTANTEAFF
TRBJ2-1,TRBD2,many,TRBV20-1,TGCAGTGCTAGAGAAGCGGGGCCTTACAATGAGCAGTTCTTC,CSAREAGPYNEQFF
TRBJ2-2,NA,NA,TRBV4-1,TGCGCCAGCAGCCCTACTGCTTGGGCCGGTGGCACCGGGGAGCTGTTTTTT,CASSPTAWAGGTGELFF
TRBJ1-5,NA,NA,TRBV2,TGTGCCACCAGTGGGGACCGAACCATTAGCGGCAATCAGCCCCAGCATTTT,CATSGDRTISGNQPQHF
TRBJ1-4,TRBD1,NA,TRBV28,TGTGCCAGCAGGACCAGGGGGCAGAAGGGTGAAAAACTGTTTTTT,CASRTRGQKGEKLFF
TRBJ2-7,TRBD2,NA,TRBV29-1,TGCAGCGTTACCGGACTAGAACTCTACAATGAGCAGTACTTC,CSVTGLELYNEQYF
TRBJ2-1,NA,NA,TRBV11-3,TGTGCCAGCAGCTCCATGCTGGCCCTCTACAATGAGCAGTTCTTC,CASSSMLALYNEQFF
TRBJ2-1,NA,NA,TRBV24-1,TGTGCCACCAGTGATTTGTCCCGGAGGGACTCCTACAATGAGCAGTTCTTC,CATSDLSRRDSYNEQFF
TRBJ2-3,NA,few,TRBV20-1,TGCAGTGCTTCCACCGCCAATAGCGGAGCTAGCACAGATACGCAGTATTTT,CSASTANSGASTDTQYF
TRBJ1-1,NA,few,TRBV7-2,TGTGCCAGCAGCGTAGGGCGGATGAACACTGAAGCTTTCTTT,CASSVGRMNTEAFF
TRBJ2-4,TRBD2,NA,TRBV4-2,TGTGCCAGCAGCCAAGATCCGAGCGGGAGGCCCCTTGGGGAGCAGTACTTC,CASSQDPSGRPLGEQYF
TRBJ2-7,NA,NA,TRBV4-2,TGTGCCAGCAGCCAAGTGTCGAGCACCAGCTACGAGCAGTACTTC,CASSQVSSTSYEQYF
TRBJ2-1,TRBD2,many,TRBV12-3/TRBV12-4,TGTGCCAGCAGCCCAGGACTAGCGGGAGGAGGTGAGCAGTTCTTC,CASSPGLAGGGEQFF
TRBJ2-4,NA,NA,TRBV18,TGTGCCAGCTCACTGGAGTCGGGAGCCAAAGACATTCAGTACTTC,CASSLESGAKDIQYF
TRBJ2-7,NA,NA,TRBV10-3,TGTGCCATCAGGGGGGGCTCTGAGGGCGGGCAGTACTTC,CAIRGGSEGGQYF
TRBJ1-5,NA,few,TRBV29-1,TGCAGCGTGGCAGGGGTCAATAGCAATCAGCCCCAGCATTTT,CSVAGVNSNQPQHF
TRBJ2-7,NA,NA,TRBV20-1,TGCAGTGCTAGAGATCTGGGTACCGACTCCTACGAGCAGTACTTC,CSARDLGTDSYEQYF